Sequencing of this TCR beta chain was carried out in a study of T cell responses to AZD1222 COVID-19 vaccine. Turning to the study itself: The study pooled second doses at about 4 or about 12 weeks. Study results and caveats: Donors were largely white British and mainly female; clonal diversity was possibly underestimated. Repertoire sampling was restricted to post-peak T cell response timepoints.

As to this clone: Its cognate antigen is unknown.

There are 15 residues in the CDR3. Germline values: CDR1 SGHTS, CDR2 YDEGEE. Unmatched junction bases numbered 11, after V lost 4 bases and J lost 5 bases. Sequencing was performed with immunoSEQ multiplex PCR; in TCRdb, only in-frame clones are kept and a portion is missing. The table includes 110,000 to 150,000 clones, roughly 90% detected once. Sequenced material: peripheral blood, taken on day 0 of AZD1222 vaccination. The chain carries TRBV5-8 and TRBJ2-5; 7 bases align to TRBD1. This sequence was found in an adult in good health. The CDR3 DNA reads as TGTGCCAGCAGCCCTAGCACAGGGGCATCGGAGACCCAGTACTTC. Protein product: CASSPSTGASETQYF. Based on the CDR3 plus reference TRBV5-8 and TRBJ2-5, the full variable domain is EAGVTQSPTHLIKTRGQQATLRCSPISGHTSVYWYQQALGLGLQFLLWYDEGEERNRGNFPPRFSGRQFPNYSSELNVNALELEDSALYLCASSPSTGASETQYFGPGTRLLVL.